These T cell receptor beta chains were read from a single sample in a study of spatial heterogeneity in lung cancer. Each CDR3 protein is one row after TCRdb ran MiXCR on the 5' RACE reads. The repertoire has roughly 120,000 distinct CDR3 sequences, less than 14% of them found once; the top ten carry less than 25%. The sequenced sample was PBMCs, obtained at follow-up. Receptor source: a female donor with early-stage non-small cell lung cancer. Both conserved end residues are part of each CDR3. Fields, in order: J gene, V gene, clone size, D gene, CDR3 DNA, CDR3 protein. D genes are given only for firm matches. Clone size is not always given. Where it is, it says once, few, many or a class for expanded clones.

>TRBJ1-5|TRBV6-1|few|-
TGTGCCAGCAGAGACGGGGTTGTCCTTAATAGCAATCAGCCCCAGCATTTT
CASRDGVVLNSNQPQHF
>TRBJ2-5|TRBV15|few|TRBD1
TGTGCCACCAGCAGATCCCGGGACAGGGACCCGTCAGAGACCCAGTACTTC
CATSRSRDRDPSETQYF
>TRBJ2-5|TRBV20-1|-|TRBD1
TGCAGTGCGACAGGGATAATAGTAGAGACCCAGTACTTC
CSATGIIVETQYF
>TRBJ2-5|TRBV4-1|-|TRBD1
TGCGCCAGCAGCCATGATAGACAGGGGAGGGAGACCCAGTACTTC
CASSHDRQGRETQYF
>TRBJ2-2|TRBV12-3/TRBV12-4|-|TRBD1
TGTGCCAGCAGTCCAACAGGGGGGAAGGCGAACACCGGGGAGCTGTTTTTT
CASSPTGGKANTGELFF
>TRBJ1-6|TRBV12-3/TRBV12-4|many|TRBD1
TGTGCCAGCAGTTTCTCCCGCCGTCCTTTTGCTGGGACAGGTGTTCTGTATTCACCCCTCCACTTT
CASSFSRRPFAGTGVLYSPLHF
>TRBJ2-3|TRBV19|few|-
TGTGCCAGTAGTCTGCAGACCACAGATACGCAGTATTTT
CASSLQTTDTQYF
>TRBJ1-4|TRBV15|-|TRBD1
TGTGCCACCAGCACCGGGACAGGGGTTGAAAAACTGTTTTTT
CATSTGTGVEKLFF
>TRBJ2-2|TRBV27|few|-
TGTGCCAGCAGTTCGCGCCAGGGGCCAACCGGGGAGCTGTTTTTT
CASSSRQGPTGELFF
>TRBJ1-2|TRBV28|few|-
TGTGCCAGCAGTTTTTGGGGAGGCCTCTATGGCTACACCTTC
CASSFWGGLYGYTF
>TRBJ1-1|TRBV6-2/TRBV6-3|few|-
TGTGCCAGCAGTTCCACAGCCTCATCGACTGAAGCTTTCTTT
CASSSTASSTEAFF
>TRBJ1-2|TRBV12-3/TRBV12-4|-|TRBD1
TGTGCCAGCAAACAGGGGACCAGAGAAAACTATGGCTACACCTTC
CASKQGTRENYGYTF
>TRBJ2-7|TRBV2|-|-
TGTGCCAGCAGTGAATTCGGAAGACCGACAACCTACGAGCAGTACTTC
CASSEFGRPTTYEQYF
>TRBJ2-7|TRBV10-2|-|-
TGCGCCAGCACCGAGGTCCACGAGCAGTACTTC
CASTEVHEQYF
>TRBJ2-3|TRBV24-1|-|TRBD2
TGTGCCACCAGTGATTTGGGACTAGCGGGAGTAGATACGCAGTATTTT
CATSDLGLAGVDTQYF
>TRBJ1-2|TRBV29-1|many|-
TGCAGCGTTGAAGGCGGGCAGAGCCTTAACTATGGCTACACCTTC
CSVEGGQSLNYGYTF
>TRBJ1-3|TRBV18|-|-
TGTGCCAGCTCACCAGGCAACTCTGGAAACACCATATATTTT
CASSPGNSGNTIYF
>TRBJ2-3|TRBV5-4|few|TRBD1
TGTGCCAGCAGCTTCCAGGGGGCGCGAACAGATACGCAGTATTTT
CASSFQGARTDTQYF
>TRBJ2-1|TRBV7-6|-|-
TGTGCCAGCAGCCGAACACCGGGCCTGGGGGCGCATGAGCAGTTCTTC
CASSRTPGLGAHEQFF
>TRBJ1-3|TRBV5-1|-|-
TGCGCCAGCAGCCCTCGCGGCTCTGGAAACACCATATATTTT
CASSPRGSGNTIYF
>TRBJ1-5|TRBV28|-|-
TGTGCCAGCAGTTTACCTAATTGGTATCAGCCCCAGCATTTT
CASSLPNWYQPQHF
>TRBJ2-3|TRBV20-1|few|TRBD2
TGCAGTGCCCCAATGCCGGGCGGGAGTGCAGATACGCAGTATTTT
CSAPMPGGSADTQYF
>TRBJ2-3|TRBV28|few|TRBD2
TGTGCCAGCTCCTTCATAGGCCGGGGGGGCACAGATACGCAGTATTTT
CASSFIGRGGTDTQYF
>TRBJ2-7|TRBV18|-|-
TGTGCCAGCTCACCGGTTGGACCCAGGGACTACGAGCAGTACTTC
CASSPVGPRDYEQYF
>TRBJ2-1|TRBV29-1|-|TRBD2
TGCAGCGTTACGGGCGGGAGCAATGAGCAGTTCTTC
CSVTGGSNEQFF
>TRBJ1-2|TRBV28|few|-
TGTGCCAGCAGTTTTACGGAGATTAACTATGGCTACACCTTC
CASSFTEINYGYTF
>TRBJ2-2|TRBV24-1|few|-
TGTGCCACCCGCTCGTTGGGCCCCACCGGGGAGCTGTTTTTT
CATRSLGPTGELFF
>TRBJ1-1|TRBV20-1|many|-
TGCAGTGCTAGAGACCTACAGGCGAACACTGAAGCTTTCTTT
CSARDLQANTEAFF
>TRBJ2-3|TRBV7-2|many|TRBD1
TGTGCCAGCAGACCCGACAGGGGCACAGATACGCAGTATTTT
CASRPDRGTDTQYF
>TRBJ2-5|TRBV4-2|few|TRBD1
TGTGCCAGCAGCCAAGGCACAGGGGTGGAGACCCAGTACTTC
CASSQGTGVETQYF
>TRBJ1-2|TRBV6-5|-|TRBD1
TGTGCCAGCAGTACTACCCTGGACAGGGGATACGGCTACACCTTC
CASSTTLDRGYGYTF
>TRBJ2-3|TRBV12-3/TRBV12-4|many|-
TGTGCCAGCAGTTTTCTAGCGTACACAGATACGCAGTATTTT
CASSFLAYTDTQYF